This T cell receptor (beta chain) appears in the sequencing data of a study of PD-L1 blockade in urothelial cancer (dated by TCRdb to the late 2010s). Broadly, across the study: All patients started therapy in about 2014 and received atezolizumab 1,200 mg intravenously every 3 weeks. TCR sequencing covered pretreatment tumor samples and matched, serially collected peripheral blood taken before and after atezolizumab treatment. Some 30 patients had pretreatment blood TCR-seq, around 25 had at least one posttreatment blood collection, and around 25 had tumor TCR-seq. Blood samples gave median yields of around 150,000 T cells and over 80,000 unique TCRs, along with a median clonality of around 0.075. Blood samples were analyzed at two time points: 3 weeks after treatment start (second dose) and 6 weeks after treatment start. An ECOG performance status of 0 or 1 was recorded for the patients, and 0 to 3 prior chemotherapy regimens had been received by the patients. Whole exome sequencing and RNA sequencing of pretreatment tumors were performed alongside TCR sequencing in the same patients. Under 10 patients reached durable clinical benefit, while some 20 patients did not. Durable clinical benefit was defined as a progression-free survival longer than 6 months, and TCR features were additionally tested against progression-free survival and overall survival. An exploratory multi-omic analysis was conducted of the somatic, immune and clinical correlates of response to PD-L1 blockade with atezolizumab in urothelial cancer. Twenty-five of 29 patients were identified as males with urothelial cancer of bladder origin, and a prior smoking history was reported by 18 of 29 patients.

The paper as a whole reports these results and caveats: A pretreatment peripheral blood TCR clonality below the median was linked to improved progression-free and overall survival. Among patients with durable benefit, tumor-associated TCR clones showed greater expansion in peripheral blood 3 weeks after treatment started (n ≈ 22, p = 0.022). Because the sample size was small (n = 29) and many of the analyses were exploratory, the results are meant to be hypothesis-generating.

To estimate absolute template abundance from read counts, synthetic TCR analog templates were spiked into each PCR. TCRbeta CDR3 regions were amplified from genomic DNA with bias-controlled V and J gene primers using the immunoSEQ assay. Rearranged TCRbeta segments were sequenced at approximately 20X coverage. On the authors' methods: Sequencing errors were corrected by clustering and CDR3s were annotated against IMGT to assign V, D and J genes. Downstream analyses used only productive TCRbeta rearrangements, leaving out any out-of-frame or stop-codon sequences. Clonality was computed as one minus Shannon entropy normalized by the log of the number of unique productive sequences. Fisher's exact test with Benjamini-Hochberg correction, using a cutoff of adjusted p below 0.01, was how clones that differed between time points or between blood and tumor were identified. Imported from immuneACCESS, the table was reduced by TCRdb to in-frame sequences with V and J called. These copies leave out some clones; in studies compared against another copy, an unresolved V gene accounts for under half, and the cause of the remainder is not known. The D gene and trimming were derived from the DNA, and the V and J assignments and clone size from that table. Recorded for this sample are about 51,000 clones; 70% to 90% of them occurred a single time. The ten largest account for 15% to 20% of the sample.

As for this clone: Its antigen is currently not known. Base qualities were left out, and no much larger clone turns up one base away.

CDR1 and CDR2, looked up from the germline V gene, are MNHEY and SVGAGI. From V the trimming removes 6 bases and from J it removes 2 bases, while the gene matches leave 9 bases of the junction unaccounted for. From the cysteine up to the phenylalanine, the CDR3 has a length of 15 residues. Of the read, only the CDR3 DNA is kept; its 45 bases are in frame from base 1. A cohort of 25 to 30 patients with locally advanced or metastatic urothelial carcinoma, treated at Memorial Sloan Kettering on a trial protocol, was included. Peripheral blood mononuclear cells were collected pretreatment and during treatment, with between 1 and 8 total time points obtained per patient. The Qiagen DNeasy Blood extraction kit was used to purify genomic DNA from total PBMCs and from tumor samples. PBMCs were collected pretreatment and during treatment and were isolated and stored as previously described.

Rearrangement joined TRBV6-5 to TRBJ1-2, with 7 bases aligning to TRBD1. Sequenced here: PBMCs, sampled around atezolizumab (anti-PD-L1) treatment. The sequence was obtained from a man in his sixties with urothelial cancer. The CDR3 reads CASRYLRDRNYGYTF. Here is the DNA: TGTGCCAGCAGGTATCTCCGGGACAGAAACTATGGCTACACCTTC.